These 22 T cell receptor beta chains were all obtained from the same sample, sequenced in a study of blood T cells in healthy people across ages. The use of a sample-barcoded 5' primer and a J-beta primer mix characterized a second PCR of about 7 to 12 cycles. TCRdb reprocessed the 5' RACE reads with MiXCR, giving one entry per CDR3 protein. The sample has approximately 360,000 distinct CDR3 sequences, about 49% seen once. The sample was blood. The receptors originated from a man aged 55 to 69 in good health.

V usage is TRBV24-1 and J usage is TRBJ2-4; a possible D gene is TRBD1 (7 bases). The CDR3 is 11 amino acids. The germline CDR1 and CDR2 sequences are KGHDR and SFDVKD. Trimming took 6 bases from V and 13 from J, leaving 12 bases between them. Here the CDR3 reads CATSSRGVQYF. CDR3 in DNA: TGTGCCACCAGTTCCAGGGGGGTCCAGTACTTC.

The rearrangement joins TRBV20-1 to TRBJ1-1; possibly TRBD1 for D (6 bases). V was clipped by 3 bases and J by 5 bases, with 10 bases between them. This CDR3 comprises 12 residues. Germline values: CDR1 DFQATT, CDR2 SNEGSKA (reference sequence). The CDR3 protein is CSASRGRTEAFF. The CDR3 nucleotides read TGCAGTGCTAGTCGGGGGCGGACTGAAGCTTTCTTT.

V and J are TRBV20-1 and TRBJ1-6, with 8 bases that match TRBD1. V gave up 2 bases and J gave up 2 bases; unmatched junction bases: 8. Germline V gene data show CDR1 as DFQATT and CDR2 as SNEGSKA (reference sequence). The CDR3 has 17 residues. CDR3 DNA sequence: TGCAGTGCTAGATTAACCGGGACAGGACCCTATAATTCACCCCTCCACTTT. Amino acids: CSARLTGTGPYNSPLHF.

This clonotype has just a few counts. The chain combines TRBV6-2 or TRBV6-3 with TRBJ2-3; D ambiguous. Germline V lookup: CDR1 MNHEY, CDR2 SVGEGT. The CDR3 loop spans 15 amino acids. Trimming shortened V by 0 bases and J by 4 bases, and 11 bases separated the two germline ends. The CDR3 coding sequence is TGTGCCAGCAGTTACTCGATCGTTACCGCAGATACGCAGTATTTT. Amino acid sequence: CASSYSIVTADTQYF.

There are a few counts of this clonotype. The V and J genes are TRBV5-4 and TRBJ2-5; TRBD1 might be the D (6 bases). Germline V gene lookup returns CDR1 SGHNT and CDR2 YYREEE (reference sequence). This CDR3 contains 14 residues. V was pared by 4 bases and J by 4 bases, with 14 bases between. This chain's CDR3 is CASSVAGAGETQYF. CDR3 coding DNA: TGTGCCAGCAGCGTCGCAGGGGCGGGAGAGACCCAGTACTTC.

The chain links TRBV12-3 or TRBV12-4 to TRBJ1-2; no clear D. V lost 6 bases and J lost 1, with 12 bases in between. The CDR3 has 14 amino acids. In DNA, the CDR3 is TGTGCCAGCAGCCGAGGAGACATTAACTATGGCTACACCTTC. This encodes CASSRGDINYGYTF.

The rearrangement links TRBV20-1 to TRBJ2-3, with 10 bases aligning to TRBD2. The length of the CDR3 is 14 residues. Germline CDR1 reads DFQATT; CDR2 reads SNEGSKA (reference sequence). The CDR3 loop reads CRVAGGPSTDTQYF. CDR3 coding DNA: TGCAGAGTAGCGGGGGGCCCGAGCACAGATACGCAGTATTTT.

At least ten counts were recorded for this clonotype. Mismatch with germline at one junction end may stem from a read error. The chain carries TRBV5-1 and TRBJ2-7, with D unclear. The CDR3 runs 11 residues. CDR1 SGHRS and CDR2 YFSETQ come from the germline V gene. The CDR3 bases are TGTGCCAGCAGCTCCTCCTACGAGCAGTACTTC. Translating it yields CASSSSYEQYF.

The chain links TRBV7-2 to TRBJ2-3; D unclear. Germline-derived CDR1 and CDR2 are SGHTA and FQGNSA. Trimming removed 5 bases at V and 7 bases at J, with 10 bases between. CDR3 size: 12 residues. Here the CDR3 reads CASSPASHTQYF. The CDR3 region has the DNA TGTGCCAGCAGCCCCGCGTCGCATACGCAGTATTTT.

The chain links TRBV20-1 to TRBJ1-1; perhaps TRBD1 as D (5 bases). This CDR3 has 15 amino acids. V lost 4 bases, J lost 7 bases, and 22 bases lay in between. Germline V gene lookup returns CDR1 DFQATT and CDR2 SNEGSKA (reference sequence). The CDR3 bases are TGCAGTGCTAAGGCCCCCGGGACCTGGGCCCGTGAAGCTTTCTTT. This gives the protein CSAKAPGTWAREAFF.

V usage is TRBV20-1 and J usage is TRBJ1-5; the match to TRBD1 covers 9 bases. The length of the CDR3 is 16 residues. Trimming took 6 bases from V and 2 from J; bases not matched to a gene: 11. Germline assignment: CDR1 DFQATT and CDR2 SNEGSKA (reference sequence). The CDR3, as DNA: TGCAGTGCCGCCCTCCAACAGGGGGCCGGCAATCAGCCCCAGCATTTT. Translating gives CSAALQQGAGNQPQHF.

In its sample, this clonotype was seen many times. This rearrangement joins TRBV12-3 or TRBV12-4 to TRBJ2-5; perhaps TRBD2 as D (6 bases). V was cut by 6 bases and J by 4 bases, with 18 bases left in between. The CDR3 covers 15 residues. The CDR3 here is CASRPLGGSGETQYF. In DNA form, the CDR3 reads TGTGCCAGCAGGCCACTGGGGGGTTCAGGAGAGACCCAGTACTTC.

A few counts support this clonotype. This chain uses TRBV7-9 with TRBJ1-2, with 7 bases matching TRBD1. This CDR3 spans 15 amino acids. CDR1 and CDR2 from the germline V gene are SEHNR and FQNEAQ (reference sequence). J gave up 4 bases and V 3 bases, and 8 bases lay outside the gene matches. CDR3 coding DNA: TGTGCCAGCAGCTTGAGTCAGGGGGGCAGCTATGGCTACACCTTC. Its translation: CASSLSQGGSYGYTF.

As to this clonotype: A junction boundary mismatches the germline segment, possibly from a read error. This chain links TRBV7-2 with TRBJ1-4; 7 nucleotides line up with TRBD1. The CDR3 extends over 15 amino acids. The V gene's germline CDR1 is SGHTA and CDR2 FQGNSA. CDR3 sequence: CASSLGPGGGEKLFF. For the CDR3, the DNA is TGTGCCAGTAGCTTAGGTCCAGGGGGAGGTGAAAAACTGTTTTTT.

Of note for this clonotype: One end of the junction fails to match germline, which may point to a read error. For the CDR3, the DNA is TGTGCTAGCAGCCCTCAGGGGAGGCAAGAGACCCAGTACTTC. This sequence encodes CASSPQGRQETQYF. The V and J genes are TRBV7-2 and TRBJ2-4; possibly TRBD1 or TRBD2 for D (6 bases each). The end of the DNA fits TRBJ2-5 better, so the J call may be wrong. The germline V gene encodes CDR1 SGHTA and CDR2 FQGNSA. The CDR3 has 14 residues.

The J gene is TRBJ2-6, the V gene TRBV15; D perhaps matches TRBD1 (6 bases). Germline V gene lookup returns CDR1 LNHNV and CDR2 YYDKDF (reference sequence). Trimming took 1 base from V and 2 from J, leaving 12 bases between them. The CDR3 is made up of 17 amino acids. The CDR3 region has the DNA TGTGCCACCAGCAGAGTAGGACAGTCCCCTGGGGCCAACGTCCTGACTTTC. This codes for CATSRVGQSPGANVLTF.

The rearrangement joins TRBV29-1 to TRBJ2-5; D may be TRBD1 (6 bases). The J call could be wrong; TRBJ2-7 is a better fit for the DNA end. The CDR3 sequence is 13 residues long. The germline CDR1 and CDR2 sequences are SQVTM and ANQGSEA. As DNA, the CDR3 is TGCAGCGTTGAGGCTGGACAGACCTACGAGCAGTACTTC. Encoded protein: CSVEAGQTYEQYF.

This CDR3 reads CASSRGFSYEQYF. The CDR3 region has the DNA TGCGCCAGCAGCCGAGGTTTCTCCTACGAGCAGTACTTC. This rearrangement joins TRBV5-1 to TRBJ2-7; D uncertain. CDR3 length equals 13 residues. Trimming stripped 4 bases from V and 0 bases from J, with 8 bases between. CDR1 is SGHRS, CDR2 YFSETQ, per germline.

V usage is TRBV7-2 and J usage is TRBJ1-1; D uncertain. The germline CDR1 and CDR2 sequences are SGHTA and FQGNSA. The CDR3 sequence is 13 residues long. V was trimmed by 5 bases and J by 4 bases, leaving 11 bases between them. The DNA for the CDR3 is TGTGCCAGCAGCAGAGGCTGGGGCACTGAAGCTTTCTTT. Translated: CASSRGWGTEAFF.

This rearrangement joins TRBV7-6 to TRBJ2-5; D unresolved. The CDR3 runs 13 residues. Germline CDR1 SGHVS, CDR2 FNYEAQ. V dropped 5 bases and J dropped 4 bases, with 11 bases sitting between them. The CDR3 sequence is CASSRLRLETQYF. CDR3 coding DNA: TGTGCCAGCAGCCGACTCAGGCTAGAGACCCAGTACTTC. Supplemented by reference TRBV7-6 and TRBJ2-5, the full variable domain reads GAGVSQSPRYKVTKRGQDVALRCDPISGHVSLYWYRQALGQGPEFLTYFNYEAQQDKSGLPNDRFSAERPEGSISTLTIQRTEQRDSAMYRCASSRLRLETQYFGPGTRLLVL.

This clonotype was detected a few times. The chain employs TRBV6-6 and TRBJ2-5; 9 nucleotides agree with TRBD2. Germline V gene lookup returns CDR1 MNHNY and CDR2 SVGAGI (reference sequence). After removal of 3 bases from V and 2 bases from J, the junction contained 10 bases not matched to a gene. This CDR3 spans 17 amino acids. In DNA form, the CDR3 reads TGTGCCAGCAGTTATTCAGCGGGGGGCCTGAGGCAAGAGACCCAGTACTTC. This encodes CASSYSAGGLRQETQYF.

This chain connects TRBV13 to TRBJ1-6; possible D gene TRBD1, 6 bases. Germline CDR1 is PRHDT and CDR2 is FYEKMQ (reference sequence). The V gene lost 2 bases and the J gene lost 9 bases, with 14 bases spanning the gap. The CDR3 spans 15 residues. The CDR3 nucleotides read TGTGCCAGCAGCTTAACCCGGGGGGCAGGTTCACCCCTCCACTTT. Translation: CASSLTRGAGSPLHF. Full variable domain (missing parts from reference TRBV13 and TRBJ1-6): AAGVIQSPRHLIKEKRETATLKCYPIPRHDTVYWYQQGPGQDPQFLISFYEKMQSDKGSIPDRFSAQQFSDYHSELNMSSLELGDSALYFCASSLTRGAGSPLHFGNGTRLTVT.